Below, 22 T cell receptor beta chains from the same sample are listed, as sequenced in a study of identifying expanded T cells in peripheral blood. The protocol was immunoSEQ multiplex PCR, while the TCRdb copy is restricted to in-frame clones and leaves out a portion. The sample carries some 100,000 clones, around nine tenths recorded once. Sequencing was carried out using blood. The receptors originated from a person aged 18 to 70 in good health.

This chain uses TRBV5-6 with TRBJ2-3, with D perhaps matching TRBD1 or TRBD2 (5 bases each). Germline V gene lookup returns CDR1 SGHDT and CDR2 YYEEEE. The CDR3 consists of 14 residues. V was cut by 0 bases and J by 7 bases, with 12 bases left in between. This chain's CDR3 is CASSLAYGGYTQYF. The CDR3 bases are TGTGCCAGCAGCTTGGCCTATGGGGGTTATACGCAGTATTTT.

This rearrangement joins TRBV5-1 to TRBJ1-3; D is unclear. Germline V gives CDR1 SGHRS, CDR2 YFSETQ. V lost 3 bases and J 3 bases, leaving 4 bases between the germline ends. The CDR3 has 12 amino acids. CDR3 nucleotide sequence: TGCGCCAGCAGCTACGATGGAAACACCATATATTTT. Encoded protein: CASSYDGNTIYF.

The V call is TRBV2, the J call TRBJ1-1; 9 nucleotides line up with TRBD1. CDR3 length: 14 residues. CDR1 and CDR2 from the germline V gene are SNHLY and FYNNEI. Trimming at V came to 8 bases and at J to 0 bases, leaving 4 bases not matched to a gene. CDR3 residues: CASADRGVNTEAFF. As DNA, the CDR3 is TGTGCCAGCGCTGACAGGGGGGTGAACACTGAAGCTTTCTTT. The complete variable domain, with remaining parts taken from reference TRBV2 and TRBJ1-1, reads EPEVTQTPSHQVTQMGQEVILRCVPISNHLYFYWYRQILGQKVEFLVSFYNNEISEKSEIFDDQFSVERPDGSNFTLKIRSTKLEDSAMYFCASADRGVNTEAFFGQGTRLTVV.

The rearrangement links TRBV5-5 to TRBJ1-3; no clear D. Deletions cut 0 bases from V and 0 bases from J, with 10 bases between. The CDR3 is made up of 16 amino acids. The V gene's germline CDR1 is SGHKS and CDR2 YYEKEE (reference sequence). CDR3 loop: CASSLGLDGSGNTIYF. Here the CDR3 DNA reads TGTGCCAGCAGCTTGGGGCTGGACGGCTCTGGAAACACCATATATTTT.

J is TRBJ2-5 and V is TRBV9; D is possibly TRBD1 or TRBD2 (5 bases each). The CDR3 is made up of 13 amino acids. Germline V lookup: CDR1 SGDLS, CDR2 YYNGEE. V was shortened by 2 bases and J by 3 bases, with 8 bases between the two germline ends. In DNA form, the CDR3 reads TGTGCCAGCAGCGTCTTGGGGGAAGAGACCCAGTACTTC. Amino acid sequence: CASSVLGEETQYF.

In DNA form, the CDR3 reads TGTGCCTGGTGTCGACCAGGGGGCAGCGGGGAGCTGTTTTTT. Translated: CAWCRPGGSGELFF. The chain links TRBV30 to TRBJ2-2; 8 bases are a match to TRBD1. The CDR3 has 14 amino acids. Germline lookup yields CDR1 GTSNPN and CDR2 SVGIG (reference sequence). J was trimmed by 7 bases and V by 5 bases; bases with no gene match: 9.

The chain joins TRBV10-1 to TRBJ2-4, with unresolved D. The germline V and J ends were trimmed by 3 bases and 3 bases, with 12 bases remaining between them. Germline-derived CDR1 and CDR2 are WNHNN and SYGVQD (reference sequence). This CDR3 has 15 residues. The CDR3 spells CASSERSLGKNIQYF. The DNA for the CDR3 is TGCGCCAGCAGTGAACGGAGTCTCGGCAAAAACATTCAGTACTTC.

This chain connects TRBV5-6 to TRBJ1-2; D is possibly TRBD1 (5 bases). Germline values: CDR1 SGHDT, CDR2 YYEEEE. The V end was cut by 0 bases, the J end by 4 bases, with 13 bases between. This CDR3 has 15 amino acids. CDR3 in DNA: TGTGCCAGCAGCTTGGGGGGGAGTGTTCCCTATGGCTACACCTTC. Encoded protein: CASSLGGSVPYGYTF.

This sequence joins TRBV7-2 and TRBJ2-7; the D gene is possibly TRBD2 (6 bases). CDR3 size: 18 residues. Trimming took off 2 bases at V and 2 bases at J, with 22 bases between the two ends. Germline V lookup: CDR1 SGHTA, CDR2 FQGNSA. This chain's CDR3 is CASSLNGGSEVITYEQYF. CDR3 in DNA: TGTGCCAGCAGCTTAAATGGGGGGTCGGAAGTTATCACCTACGAGCAGTACTTC.

The chain has TRBV11-2 and TRBJ1-1; possible D gene TRBD1, 6 bases. Germline-derived CDR1 and CDR2 are SGHAT and FQNNGV. Trimming cost V 1 base and J 8 bases, with 11 bases left between them. This CDR3 has 13 amino acids. The CDR3 is CASSLVVGAEAFF. Written as DNA, the CDR3 is TGTGCCAGCAGCTTAGTGGTGGGGGCGGAAGCTTTCTTT.

The chain is built from TRBV27 and TRBJ2-7; 11 bases fit TRBD1. V lost 7 bases to trimming and J lost 2 bases; unmatched junction nucleotides: 10. CDR3 length: 16 amino acids. Germline values: CDR1 MNHEY, CDR2 SMNVEV (reference sequence). In DNA, the CDR3 is TGTGCCAGCACGGCATCCGGGACAGGGGGTGCCTACGAGCAGTACTTC. Protein sequence: CASTASGTGGAYEQYF.

This chain connects TRBV4-1 to TRBJ2-4; TRBD2 agrees at 7 bases. The germline V gene encodes CDR1 MGHRA and CDR2 YSYEKL. The CDR3 has 17 amino acids. V shed 4 bases, J shed 3 bases, and the junction held 12 bases outside the gene matches. CDR3 in amino acids: CASSPSISGPGKNIQYF. In DNA, the CDR3 is TGCGCCAGCAGCCCATCAATTAGCGGGCCGGGCAAAAACATTCAGTACTTC.

V usage is TRBV19 and J usage is TRBJ1-3; D perhaps matches TRBD1 (5 bases). The V end was cut by 3 bases, the J end by 1 base, with 10 bases between. Germline values: CDR1 LNHDA, CDR2 SQIVND (reference sequence). The CDR3 is made up of 15 amino acids. The CDR3 nucleotides are TGTGCCAGTAGTATTGGGACGGATTCTGGAAACACCATATATTTT. Residues: CASSIGTDSGNTIYF.

The CDR3 is CASSLDGGTINEQFF. CDR3 nucleotide sequence: TGTGCCAGCAGCTTAGACGGCGGGACCATCAATGAGCAGTTCTTC. The chain employs TRBV13 and TRBJ2-1; weak D call: TRBD2 (6 bases). CDR1 is PRHDT, CDR2 FYEKMQ, per germline (reference sequence). V was cut by 1 base and J by 6 bases, with 13 bases left in between. The CDR3 spans 15 residues.

The chain recombines TRBV7-2 with TRBJ2-2; D perhaps matches TRBD1 (6 bases). Between the trimmed V and J ends, which lost 5 bases and 4 bases, there was a span of 14 bases. The V gene's germline CDR1 is SGHTA and CDR2 FQGNSA. The CDR3 has 15 residues. The CDR3 region is CASSAHRVVTGELFF. CDR3 DNA: TGTGCCAGCAGCGCCCACAGGGTGGTCACCGGGGAGCTGTTTTTT.

The J gene is TRBJ1-1, the V gene TRBV11-3, with D uncertain. The V end was cut by 3 bases, the J end by 4 bases, with 9 bases between. The germline gives CDR1 SGHNT, CDR2 YENEEA. CDR3 length equals 13 residues. The CDR3 sequence: CASSFLTSTEAFF. CDR3 nucleotide sequence: TGTGCCAGCAGCTTCCTAACTAGCACTGAAGCTTTCTTT.

The V gene is TRBV5-1, the J gene TRBJ2-7; D perhaps matches TRBD2 (5 bases). This CDR3 spans 14 amino acids. V lost 0 bases, J lost 3 bases, and 10 bases lay in between. Germline CDR1 is SGHRS and CDR2 is YFSETQ. The CDR3 DNA follows: TGCGCCAGCAGCTTGGGACCGGGGTTCTACGAGCAGTACTTC. This encodes CASSLGPGFYEQYF.

A single count supports this clone. V and J are TRBV5-6 and TRBJ1-1; TRBD1 agrees at 8 bases. Trimming took 3 bases from V and 6 from J; bases not matched to a gene: 7. Germline CDR1 SGHDT, CDR2 YYEEEE. The CDR3 length is 14 residues. Written as DNA, the CDR3 is TGTGCCAGCAGCTACCGGGACAGGAGACCTGAAGCTTTCTTT. Encoded protein: CASSYRDRRPEAFF.

CDR3 in DNA: TGTGCCAGCAGTGAATCCGCGGGACAGGCTGAAAAACTGTTTTTT. It specifies CASSESAGQAEKLFF. V and J are TRBV25-1 and TRBJ1-4; TRBD1 agrees at 8 bases. Germline values: CDR1 MGHDK, CDR2 SYGVNS. This CDR3 spans 15 amino acids. V lost 1 base and J lost 7; bases outside the gene matches: 5.

This clone showed up just a few times. Written as DNA, the CDR3 is TGTGCCAGCAGTGACTCGGTGAGCTCTGGGGCCAACGTCCTGACTTTC. Translating gives CASSDSVSSGANVLTF. V is TRBV6-4 and J is TRBJ2-6; D uncertain. The germline V gene has CDR1 MRHNA and CDR2 SNTAGT. The CDR3 is made up of 16 amino acids. Trimming removed 0 bases at V and 0 bases at J, with 6 bases between.

The chain uses TRBV5-8 and TRBJ2-1; D call uncertain. The ends were cut back, 0 bases at V and 0 bases at J, with 10 bases in the middle. This CDR3 region has 16 residues. CDR1 SGHTS and CDR2 YDEGEE come from the germline V gene. As DNA, the CDR3 is TGTGCCAGCAGCTTGGACTTTGCCCCCTCCTACAATGAGCAGTTCTTC. Translated: CASSLDFAPSYNEQFF.

The rearrangement joins TRBV2 to TRBJ1-5, with TRBD1 matching 12 bases. The germline gives CDR1 SNHLY, CDR2 FYNNEI. The CDR3 runs 15 residues. V was pared by 6 bases and J by 6 bases, with 6 bases of the junction left unmatched. CDR3 protein: CASSAGTGGSQPQHF. The CDR3 DNA sequence: TGTGCCAGCAGCGCCGGGACAGGGGGCAGTCAGCCCCAGCATTTT. The full variable domain, completed using reference TRBV2 and TRBJ1-5, is EPEVTQTPSHQVTQMGQEVILRCVPISNHLYFYWYRQILGQKVEFLVSFYNNEISEKSEIFDDQFSVERPDGSNFTLKIRSTKLEDSAMYFCASSAGTGGSQPQHFGDGTRLSIL.